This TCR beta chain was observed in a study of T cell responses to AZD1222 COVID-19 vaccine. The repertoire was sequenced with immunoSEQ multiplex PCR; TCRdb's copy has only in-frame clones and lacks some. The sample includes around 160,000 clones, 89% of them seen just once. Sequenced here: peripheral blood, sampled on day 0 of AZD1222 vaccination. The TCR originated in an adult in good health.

The CDR3, as DNA: TGTGCCAGCTCACCAACGACACCCTCTGGCTACACCTTC. It translates to CASSPTTPSGYTF. This chain joins TRBV18 and TRBJ1-2; D is ambiguous. V shed 2 bases and J shed 7 bases, with 11 bases lying between them. Germline-derived CDR1 and CDR2 are KGHSH and LQKENI. The length of the CDR3 is 13 residues. Full variable domain (remainder filled in from reference TRBV18 and TRBJ1-2): NAGVMQNPRHLVRRRGQEARLRCSPMKGHSHVYWYRQLPEEGLKFMVYLQKENIIDESGMPKERFSAEFPKEGPSILRIQQVVRGDSAAYFCASSPTTPSGYTFGSGTRLTVV.